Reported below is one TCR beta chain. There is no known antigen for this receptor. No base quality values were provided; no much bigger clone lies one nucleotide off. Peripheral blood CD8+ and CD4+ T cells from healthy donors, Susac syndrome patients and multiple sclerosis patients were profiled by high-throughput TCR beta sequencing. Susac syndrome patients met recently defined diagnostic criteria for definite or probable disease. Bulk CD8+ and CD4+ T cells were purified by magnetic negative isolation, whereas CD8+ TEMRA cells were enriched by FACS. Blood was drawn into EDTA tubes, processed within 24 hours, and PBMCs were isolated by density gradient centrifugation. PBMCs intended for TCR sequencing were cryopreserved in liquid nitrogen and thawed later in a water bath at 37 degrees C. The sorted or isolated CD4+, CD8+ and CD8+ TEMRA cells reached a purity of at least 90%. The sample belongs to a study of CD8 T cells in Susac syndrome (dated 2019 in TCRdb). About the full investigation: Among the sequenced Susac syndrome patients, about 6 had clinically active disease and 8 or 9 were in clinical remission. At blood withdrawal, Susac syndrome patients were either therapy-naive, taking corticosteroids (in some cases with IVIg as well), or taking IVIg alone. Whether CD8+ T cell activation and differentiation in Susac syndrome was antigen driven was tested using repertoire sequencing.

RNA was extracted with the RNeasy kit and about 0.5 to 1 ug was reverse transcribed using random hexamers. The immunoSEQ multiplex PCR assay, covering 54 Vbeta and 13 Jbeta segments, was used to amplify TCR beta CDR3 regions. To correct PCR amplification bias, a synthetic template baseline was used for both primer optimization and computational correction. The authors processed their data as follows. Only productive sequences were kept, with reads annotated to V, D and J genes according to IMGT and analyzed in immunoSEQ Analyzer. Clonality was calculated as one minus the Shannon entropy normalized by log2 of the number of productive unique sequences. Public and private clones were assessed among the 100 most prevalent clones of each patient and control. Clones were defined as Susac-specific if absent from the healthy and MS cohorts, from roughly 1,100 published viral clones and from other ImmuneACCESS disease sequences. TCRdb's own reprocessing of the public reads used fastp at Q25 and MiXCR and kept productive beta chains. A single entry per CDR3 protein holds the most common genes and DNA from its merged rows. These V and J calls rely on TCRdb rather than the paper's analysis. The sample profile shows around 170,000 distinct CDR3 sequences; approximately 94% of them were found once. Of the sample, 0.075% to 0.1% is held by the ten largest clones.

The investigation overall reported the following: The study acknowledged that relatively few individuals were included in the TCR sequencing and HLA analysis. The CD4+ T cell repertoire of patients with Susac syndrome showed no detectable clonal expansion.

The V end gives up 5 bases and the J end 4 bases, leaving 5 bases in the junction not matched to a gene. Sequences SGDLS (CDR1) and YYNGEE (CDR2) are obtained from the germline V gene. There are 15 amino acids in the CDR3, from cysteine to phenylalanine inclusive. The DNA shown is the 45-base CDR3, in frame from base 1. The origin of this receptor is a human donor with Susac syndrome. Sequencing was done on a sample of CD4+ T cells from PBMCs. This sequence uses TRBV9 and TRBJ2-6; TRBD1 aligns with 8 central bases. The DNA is TGTGCCAGCAGAGCGGACAGGGTCGGGGCCAACGTCCTGACTTTC. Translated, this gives CASRADRVGANVLTF.